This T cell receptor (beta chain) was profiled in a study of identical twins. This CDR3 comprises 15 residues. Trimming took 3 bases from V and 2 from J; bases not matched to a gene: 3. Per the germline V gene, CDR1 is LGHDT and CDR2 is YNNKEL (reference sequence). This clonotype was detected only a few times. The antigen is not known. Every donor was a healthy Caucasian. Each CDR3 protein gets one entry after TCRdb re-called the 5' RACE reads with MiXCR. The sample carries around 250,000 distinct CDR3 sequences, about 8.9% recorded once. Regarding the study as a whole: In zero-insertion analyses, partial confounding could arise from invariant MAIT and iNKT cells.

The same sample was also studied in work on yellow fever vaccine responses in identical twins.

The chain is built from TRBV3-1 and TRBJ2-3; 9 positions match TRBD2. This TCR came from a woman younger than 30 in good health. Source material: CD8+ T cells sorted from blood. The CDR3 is CASSHPGLATDTQYF. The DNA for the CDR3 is TGTGCCAGCAGCCATCCGGGACTAGCCACAGATACGCAGTATTTT.